This note documents a single T cell receptor beta chain sequence. The sample holds a few counts of this clone. Its specific antigen is unknown. There are no base qualities to consult, and no much larger clone falls within one base. The immunoSEQ Assay, a bias-controlled multiplex PCR, was used to amplify TCRbeta CDR3 regions from genomic DNA. The authors' analysis ran thus. The number of nucleated cells in each sample was estimated from the amplification of reference gene primers within the assay. To quantify the absolute abundance of each unique TCRbeta CDR3 rearrangement, sequence reads were collapsed and filtered. For each sample, productive Simpson clonality was calculated by taking the square root of Simpson's diversity index across productive rearrangements. Sourced from immuneACCESS, this table was stored by TCRdb with only in-frame sequences that have V and J called. A share of the clones is absent; for the studies checked, an unresolved V gene accounts for under half, and the remainder has no known explanation. D and trimming were read from the DNA, whereas the V and J calls and clone size are those reported in that table. The sample table records 170,000 or so clones; 87% of these occur just once. The ten top clones hold roughly an eighth of the sample.

The germline V gene yields ENHRY for CDR1 and SYGVKD for CDR2. The CDR3, cysteine through phenylalanine, is 12 amino acids long. Of all the DNA, just the CDR3 is kept, 36 bases in frame from base 1. From V the trimming removes 8 bases and from J it removes 6 bases, while the gene matches leave 6 bases of the junction unaccounted for. This sample is drawn from a study of blood T cell repertoires in COVID-19 (dated by TCRdb to about 2020). Describing the broader study: Collaborator samples came from the United States, Italy and Spain and covered acute and convalescent phases of COVID-19. The dataset comprised deeply sampled blood TCRbeta repertoires from subjects exposed to, actively infected with, or recovered from COVID-19. Where available, HLA class I and class II types were taken from metadata supplied by the sample provider and were not determined by assay-based typing. The samples were drawn from the first 160 participants of the ongoing ImmuneRACE study and from some 1,300 subjects provided by 6 global collaborators. The prospective study material was composed of cDNA or gDNA derived from T cells, B-cell-depleted T cells, or PBMCs. The sample metadata nearly always contained a de-identified subject ID, COVID-19 status, age in years and sex. The repertoires were released in a freely available public database intended as a resource for research on the immune response to SARS-CoV-2. The research as a whole found: Clinical and demographic metadata were provided uncurated, with the amount varying by source and participant.

At one collaborating source in Seattle, patients were enrolled during active infection and were followed longitudinally through the course of disease. Each collaborating institution followed its own protocols to collect whole blood in K2EDTA tubes. For TCRbeta analysis, collaborators shipped samples as frozen whole blood, isolated PBMCs, or DNA extracted from either of those sample types. The TCR was taken from a woman between 65 and 79 years old with COVID-19, enrolled during active disease. Sequenced material: peripheral blood. The sequence joins TRBV10-3 to TRBJ2-7; a stretch of 8 junction bases matches TRBD1. Here the CDR3 is given as CAIAGQGGEQYF. The nucleotides read TGTGCCATCGCCGGACAGGGCGGCGAGCAGTACTTC.